The 27 T cell receptor beta chains listed next were all sequenced from one sample in a study of cytomegalovirus exposure and HLA in healthy donors. Vbeta (60) and Jbeta (13) primers were used in the PCR. TCRdb keeps only in-frame clones here, not all; method: immunoSEQ multiplex PCR. The sample holds some 130,000 clones, approximately 77% seen once. The sample consisted of PBMCs. The receptors were sampled from a woman between 40 and 50 years old in good health and CMV-seronegative.

This sequence joins TRBV11-2 and TRBJ1-2, with 7 positions matching TRBD1. The CDR3 is 16 amino acids. With 5 bases clipped from V and 1 base from J, the junction kept 10 bases outside the gene matches. The germline V gene encodes CDR1 SGHAT and CDR2 FQNNGV. In DNA, the CDR3 is TGTGCCAGCAGCCTCGACAAGACAGGGATTAACTATGGCTACACCTTC. Its protein product is CASSLDKTGINYGYTF.

The chain joins TRBV6-6 to TRBJ2-3, with D perhaps TRBD2 (6 bases). V lost 5 bases and J lost 4, with 13 bases in between. The CDR3 covers 14 residues. In germline, CDR1 is MNHNY, CDR2 SVGAGI (reference sequence). As DNA, the CDR3 is TGTGCCAGCAGTCCTCGCCGCGGGGCAGATACGCAGTATTTT. Translating it yields CASSPRRGADTQYF.

The rearrangement joins TRBV10-2 to TRBJ1-5; maybe TRBD1 (5 bases). Germline V gene lookup returns CDR1 WSHSY and CDR2 SAAADI. The CDR3 totals 16 residues. The V and J ends lost 2 bases and 2 bases respectively, with 13 bases between them. The CDR3 bases are TGCGCCAGCAGTGAGGCCGCGACAGCCGGCAATCAGCCCCAGCATTTT. Translating gives CASSEAATAGNQPQHF.

The V and J genes are TRBV15 and TRBJ2-5; possible D gene TRBD2, 6 bases. The CDR3 is made up of 15 amino acids. Germline V lookup: CDR1 LNHNV, CDR2 YYDKDF (reference sequence). Between the trimmed V and J ends, which lost 0 bases and 4 bases, there was a span of 12 bases. CDR3 protein: CATSRDIGGTETQYF. CDR3 coding DNA: TGTGCCACCAGCAGAGATATCGGCGGGACAGAGACCCAGTACTTC.

This clone was counted only a few times. The chain joins TRBV4-3 to TRBJ1-1, with D unclear. The CDR3 has 13 amino acids. Germline CDR1 reads LGHNA; CDR2 reads YSLEER. The V end was cut by 0 bases, the J end by 10 bases, with 12 bases between. The CDR3 DNA sequence: TGCGCCAGCAGCCAAGATCGAGGGATAGCAGCTTTCTTT. Protein sequence: CASSQDRGIAAFF.

J is TRBJ1-2 and V is TRBV28, with 10 positions matching TRBD1. The CDR3 has 15 residues. V lost 7 bases to trimming and J lost 6 bases; unmatched junction nucleotides: 11. The germline gives CDR1 MDHEN, CDR2 SYDVKM. Here the CDR3 DNA reads TGTGCCAGCATTAAAACATGGGGACAGGGGCATGGCTACACCTTC. Its translation is CASIKTWGQGHGYTF.

This chain connects TRBV6-6 to TRBJ2-7; no reliable D call. The length of the CDR3 is 13 residues. V lost 5 bases and J 6 bases, leaving 14 bases between the germline ends. Germline CDR1 and CDR2: MNHNY and SVGAGI (reference sequence). This chain's CDR3 is CASSRSGEAEQYF. In DNA, the CDR3 is TGTGCCAGCAGTAGGAGTGGTGAGGCCGAGCAGTACTTC.

CDR3 residues: CASSRASGGEETQYF. CDR3 DNA sequence: TGTGCCAGCAGTCGGGCTAGCGGGGGGGAAGAGACCCAGTACTTC. The chain joins TRBV6-1 to TRBJ2-5, with 12 positions matching TRBD2. V shed 5 bases and J 3 bases; nucleotides not matched to a gene: 4. This CDR3 spans 15 amino acids. Germline CDR1 reads MNHNS; CDR2 reads SASEGT.

The CDR3 loop reads CASSLVTGVGTEAFF. In nucleotides, the CDR3 is TGTGCCAGCAGCTTAGTCACGGGGGTTGGCACTGAAGCTTTCTTT. V is TRBV7-2 and J is TRBJ1-1, with D perhaps TRBD1 (5 bases). Per germline, CDR1 SGHTA and CDR2 FQGNSA. The CDR3 length is 15 residues. V lost 1 base and J lost 4, with 13 bases in between.

This chain links TRBV4-2 with TRBJ2-3; 12 bases align to TRBD2. V shed 4 bases, J shed 1 base, and the junction held 12 bases outside the gene matches. This CDR3 region has 19 residues. Germline values: CDR1 LGHNA, CDR2 YNFKEQ. CDR3 in amino acids: CASSLGTLRLAGGTDTQYF. The CDR3 nucleotides read TGTGCCAGCAGCCTAGGCACACTTAGACTAGCGGGGGGCACAGATACGCAGTATTTT.

In its sample, this clone was seen once. The chain couples TRBV11-2 to TRBJ1-1, with D tentatively TRBD1 (6 bases). Germline-derived CDR1 and CDR2 are SGHAT and FQNNGV. The V gene lost 0 bases and the J gene lost 5 bases, with 13 bases spanning the gap. The CDR3 runs 15 residues. The CDR3 sequence: CASSLEWGRRTEAFF. In DNA, the CDR3 is TGTGCCAGCAGCTTAGAGTGGGGGCGTCGAACTGAAGCTTTCTTT.

This chain links TRBV9 with TRBJ2-5, with 7 bases matching TRBD2. Germline-derived CDR1 and CDR2 are SGDLS and YYNGEE. CDR3 length: 15 residues. Trimming at V came to 2 bases and at J to 0 bases, leaving 4 bases not matched to a gene. CDR3 region: CASSVGGRDQETQYF. DNA of the CDR3: TGTGCCAGCAGCGTCGGGGGGAGAGACCAAGAGACCCAGTACTTC.

J is TRBJ2-5 and V is TRBV5-1, with 7 nucleotides matching TRBD1. The CDR3 is 16 residues long. Germline assignment: CDR1 SGHRS and CDR2 YFSETQ. Trimming removed 3 bases from V and 4 bases from J; junction bases left unmatched: 12. The CDR3 sequence: CASSSTYTGAAETQYF. The CDR3 bases are TGCGCCAGCAGCTCTACCTACACAGGGGCGGCAGAGACCCAGTACTTC.

The rearrangement joins TRBV6-6 to TRBJ1-5; D is possibly TRBD1 (5 bases). The CDR3 loop spans 13 amino acids. Germline V gene data show CDR1 as MNHNY and CDR2 as SVGAGI (reference sequence). Trimming removed 6 bases at V and 1 base at J, with 7 bases between. The CDR3 loop reads CASRRDSNQPQHF. CDR3 nucleotide sequence: TGTGCCAGCAGGCGGGACAGCAATCAGCCCCAGCATTTT.

The chain joins TRBV5-6 to TRBJ2-3, with 15 bases lining up with TRBD2. The ends lost 4 bases at V and 10 bases at J; junction bases unmatched: 13. Looked up from germline, CDR1 is SGHDT and CDR2 is YYEEEE. This CDR3 comprises 17 residues. CDR3 DNA: TGTGCCAGCAGCCTCGGGACTAGCGGGGGGCTTGGTGGTGCGCAGTATTTT. It is translated as CASSLGTSGGLGGAQYF.

The J gene is TRBJ1-1, the V gene TRBV6-6; TRBD1 is a possible D gene (6 bases). Trimming pared 2 bases from V and 11 bases from J, leaving 15 bases between. CDR1 is MNHNY and CDR2 is SVGAGI in the germline V gene (reference sequence). The CDR3 loop spans 13 amino acids. The CDR3 here is CASSYGGGREAFF. The CDR3 nucleotides read TGTGCCAGCAGTTACGGGGGGGGGCGGGAGGCTTTCTTT.

V is TRBV6-7 and J is TRBJ2-5; tentatively, D is TRBD2 (5 bases). TRBV6-7 is an ORF, with its function uncertain. The V end lost 9 bases, the J end lost 6 bases, and 11 bases lay between the germline ends. CDR3 length: 11 amino acids. CDR3 DNA: TGTGCCAGTGTAGCGTGGAAGACCCAGTACTTC. Translated: CASVAWKTQYF.

V gene TRBV5-5 combines with J gene TRBJ1-4; D unclear. CDR3 length: 13 amino acids. Germline V gene lookup returns CDR1 SGHKS and CDR2 YYEKEE (reference sequence). Trimming removed 4 bases from V and 4 bases from J, with 8 bases in between. DNA of the CDR3: TGTGCCAGCAGCGTCGCCTATAATGAAAAACTGTTTTTT. Translation gives CASSVAYNEKLFF.

V gene TRBV6-5 combines with J gene TRBJ2-7, with a tentative D call TRBD1 (6 bases). CDR1 and CDR2 (germline): MNHEY, SVGAGI. V lost 6 bases to trimming and J lost 3 bases, with 12 bases between them. The CDR3 runs to 13 residues. The CDR3: CASRQGQNYEQYF. In DNA form, the CDR3 reads TGTGCCAGCAGACAGGGCCAGAACTACGAGCAGTACTTC.

Comments on this clone: The same CDR3 arises from other DNA sequences in this sample as well. The chain uses TRBV2 and TRBJ2-3, with 11 bases fitting TRBD2. This CDR3 region has 15 residues. The germline CDR1 and CDR2 sequences are SNHLY and FYNNEI. The trim removed 4 bases at V and 11 bases at J, leaving 11 bases unmatched. CDR3 coding DNA: TGTGCCAGCAGTGTTAGCGGGGGGGCCTTTGTTGAGCAGTATTTT. It specifies CASSVSGGAFVEQYF.

This clone is a singleton in its sample. The rearrangement joins TRBV7-8 to TRBJ1-4; 9 bases are shared with TRBD1. The length of the CDR3 is 15 residues. CDR1 is SGHVS, CDR2 FQNEAQ, per germline. With 5 bases clipped from V and 8 bases from J, the junction kept 9 bases outside the gene matches. CDR3 protein: CASSPNRGLKEKLFF. The CDR3 DNA sequence: TGTGCCAGCAGCCCGAACAGGGGGCTTAAGGAAAAACTGTTTTTT.

This clone appeared a single time. The chain links TRBV27 to TRBJ1-1; 7 bases map to TRBD1. CDR1 is MNHEY, CDR2 SMNVEV, per germline (reference sequence). The CDR3 runs to 14 residues. Trimming cost V 1 base and J 4 bases; bases outside gene matches: 3. Written as DNA, the CDR3 is TGTGCCAGCAGTTTATGGGACAGCCGCACTGAAGCTTTCTTT. It encodes CASSLWDSRTEAFF.

The genes are TRBV5-1 and TRBJ1-1; 9 nucleotides match TRBD1. The CDR3 has 14 amino acids. Germline V gene sequence: CDR1 SGHRS, CDR2 YFSETQ. The V gene end was trimmed by 4 bases and the J gene end by 3 bases; junction bases not matched to a gene: 4. CDR3 DNA sequence: TGCGCCAGCAGCGACCGGACAGGGGACACTGAAGCTTTCTTT. This gives the protein CASSDRTGDTEAFF.

The chain combines TRBV5-1 with TRBJ2-5; D uncertain. This CDR3 has 14 residues. V was clipped by 0 bases and J by 0 bases, with 6 bases between them. The germline CDR1 and CDR2 sequences are SGHRS and YFSETQ. CDR3: CASSLDRYQETQYF. The CDR3 nucleotides read TGCGCCAGCAGCTTGGATAGATACCAAGAGACCCAGTACTTC.

This rearrangement joins TRBV19 to TRBJ1-1; no definite D call. The CDR3 is 13 amino acids. The V end lost 3 bases, the J end lost 4 bases, and 9 bases lay between the germline ends. CDR1 is LNHDA and CDR2 is SQIVND in the germline V gene (reference sequence). CDR3 loop: CASSISQLTEAFF. Written as DNA, the CDR3 is TGTGCCAGTAGTATTTCTCAACTCACTGAAGCTTTCTTT.

J is TRBJ2-7 and V is TRBV6-5; 8 bases fit TRBD1. The CDR3 has 16 amino acids. Germline V lookup: CDR1 MNHEY, CDR2 SVGAGI. V dropped 4 bases and J dropped 4; count of bases not matched to a gene: 12. Here the CDR3 reads CASSFHSTGDPYEQYF. The CDR3, as DNA: TGTGCCAGCAGTTTCCACTCGACAGGGGATCCTTACGAGCAGTACTTC.

The CDR3 sequence: CASSLVSGSYNEQFF. The CDR3 nucleotides read TGCGCCAGCAGCTTGGTTAGCGGGTCTTACAATGAGCAGTTCTTC. This rearrangement joins TRBV5-1 to TRBJ2-1, with 7 nucleotides matching TRBD2. There are 15 residues in the CDR3. Trimming at V came to 0 bases and at J to 4 bases, leaving 4 bases not matched to a gene. Germline V gene data show CDR1 as SGHRS and CDR2 as YFSETQ.